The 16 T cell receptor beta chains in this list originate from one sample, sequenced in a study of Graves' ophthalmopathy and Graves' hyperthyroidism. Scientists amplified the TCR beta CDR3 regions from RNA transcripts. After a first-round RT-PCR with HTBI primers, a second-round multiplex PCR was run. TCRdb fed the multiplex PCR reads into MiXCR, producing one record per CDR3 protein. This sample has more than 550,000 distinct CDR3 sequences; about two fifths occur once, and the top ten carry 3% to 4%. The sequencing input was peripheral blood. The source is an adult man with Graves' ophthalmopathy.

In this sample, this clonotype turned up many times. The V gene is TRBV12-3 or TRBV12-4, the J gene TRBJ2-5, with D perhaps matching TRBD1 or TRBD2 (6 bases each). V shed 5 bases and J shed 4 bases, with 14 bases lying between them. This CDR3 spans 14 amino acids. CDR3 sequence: CASSEGGQVETQYF. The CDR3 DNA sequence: TGTGCCAGCAGTGAAGGGGGGCAGGTAGAGACCCAGTACTTC.

CDR3 coding DNA: TGTGCCAGCAGCTTCGAGACAGGGTACCTCACTGAAGCTTTCTTT. Protein product: CASSFETGYLTEAFF. The chain uses TRBV7-2 and TRBJ1-1, with 7 bases that match TRBD1. CDR3 length: 15 residues. Germline lookup yields CDR1 SGHTA and CDR2 FQGNSA. V lost 3 bases to trimming and J lost 4 bases; unmatched junction nucleotides: 8.

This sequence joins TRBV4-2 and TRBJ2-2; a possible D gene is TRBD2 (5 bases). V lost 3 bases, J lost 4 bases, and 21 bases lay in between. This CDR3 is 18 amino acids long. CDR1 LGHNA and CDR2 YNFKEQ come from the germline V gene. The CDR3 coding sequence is TGTGCCAGCAGCCAGGAACCCGGGATTCAACAGTTCACCGGGGAGCTGTTTTTT. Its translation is CASSQEPGIQQFTGELFF.

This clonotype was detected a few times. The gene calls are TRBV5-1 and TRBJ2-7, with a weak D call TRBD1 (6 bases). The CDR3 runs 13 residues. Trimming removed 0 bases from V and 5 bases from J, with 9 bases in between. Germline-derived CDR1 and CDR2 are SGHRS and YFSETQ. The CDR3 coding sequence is TGCGCCAGCAGCTTGGGCAGGGGCAACGAGCAGTACTTC. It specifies CASSLGRGNEQYF.

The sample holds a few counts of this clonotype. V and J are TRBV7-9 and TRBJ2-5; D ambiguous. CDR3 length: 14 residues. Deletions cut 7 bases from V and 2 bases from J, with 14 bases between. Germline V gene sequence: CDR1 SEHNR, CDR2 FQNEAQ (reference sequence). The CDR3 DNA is TGTGCCAGCATCGATGTGGGCCCACAAGAGACCCAGTACTTC. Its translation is CASIDVGPQETQYF.

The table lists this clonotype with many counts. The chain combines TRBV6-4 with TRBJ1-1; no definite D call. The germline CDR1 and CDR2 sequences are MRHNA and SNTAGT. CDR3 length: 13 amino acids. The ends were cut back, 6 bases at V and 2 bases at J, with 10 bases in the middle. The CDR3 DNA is TGTGCCAGCAGCGAAGAAGCTAACACTGAAGCTTTCTTT. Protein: CASSEEANTEAFF.

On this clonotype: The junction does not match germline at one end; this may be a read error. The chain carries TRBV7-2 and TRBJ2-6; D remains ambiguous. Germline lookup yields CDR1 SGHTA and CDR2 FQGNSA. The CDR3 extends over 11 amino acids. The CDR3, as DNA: TGCGCCAGCAGCCAAGCCAACGTCCTGACTTTC. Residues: CASSQANVLTF.

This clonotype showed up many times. As DNA, the CDR3 is TGTGCCACCCAGACAGGGACCACCTACGAGCAGTACTTC. The encoded protein is CATQTGTTYEQYF. The V gene is TRBV10-3, the J gene TRBJ2-7; TRBD1 matches at 7 bases. Germline assignment: CDR1 ENHRY and CDR2 SYGVKD. CDR3 length: 13 amino acids. J was trimmed by 2 bases and V by 10 bases; bases with no gene match: 8.

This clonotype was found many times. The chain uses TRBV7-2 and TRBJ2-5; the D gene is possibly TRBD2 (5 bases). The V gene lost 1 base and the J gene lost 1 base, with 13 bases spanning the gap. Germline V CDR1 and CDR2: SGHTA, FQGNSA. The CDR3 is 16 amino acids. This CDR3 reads CASSLVGLESQETQYF. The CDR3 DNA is TGTGCCAGCAGCTTAGTAGGACTCGAAAGCCAAGAGACCCAGTACTTC.

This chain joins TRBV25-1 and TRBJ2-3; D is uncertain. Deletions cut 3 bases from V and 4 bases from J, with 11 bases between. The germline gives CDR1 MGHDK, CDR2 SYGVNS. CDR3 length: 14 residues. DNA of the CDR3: TGTGCCAGCAGTGACGGGTCGACGTCAGATACGCAGTATTTT. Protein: CASSDGSTSDTQYF.

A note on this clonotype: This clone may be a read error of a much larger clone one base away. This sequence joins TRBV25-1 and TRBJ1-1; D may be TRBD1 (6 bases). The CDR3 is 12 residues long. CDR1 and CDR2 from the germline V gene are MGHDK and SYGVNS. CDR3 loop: CAGSQGLTEAFF. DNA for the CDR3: TGTGCCGGCAGCCAGGGGCTGACTGAAGCTTTCTTT.

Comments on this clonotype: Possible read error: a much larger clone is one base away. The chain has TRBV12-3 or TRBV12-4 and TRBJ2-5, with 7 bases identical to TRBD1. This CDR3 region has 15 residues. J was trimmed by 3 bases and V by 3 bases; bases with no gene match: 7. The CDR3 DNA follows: TGTGCCAGCAGTTTCAAGGGGACAGTCGAAGAGACCCAGTACTTC. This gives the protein CASSFKGTVEETQYF.

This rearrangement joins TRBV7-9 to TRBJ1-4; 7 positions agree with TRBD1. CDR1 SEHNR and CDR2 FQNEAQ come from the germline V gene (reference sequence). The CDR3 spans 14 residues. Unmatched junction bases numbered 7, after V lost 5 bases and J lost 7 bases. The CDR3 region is CASSPTGNTEKLFF. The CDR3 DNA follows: TGTGCCAGCAGCCCGACAGGGAACACTGAAAAACTGTTTTTT.

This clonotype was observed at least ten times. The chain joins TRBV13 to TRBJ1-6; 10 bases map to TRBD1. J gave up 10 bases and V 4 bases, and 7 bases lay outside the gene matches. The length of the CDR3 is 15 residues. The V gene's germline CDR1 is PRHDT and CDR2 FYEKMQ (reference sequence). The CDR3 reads CASSWDRGRRSPLHF. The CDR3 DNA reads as TGTGCCAGCAGCTGGGACAGGGGCCGCCGATCACCCCTCCACTTT.

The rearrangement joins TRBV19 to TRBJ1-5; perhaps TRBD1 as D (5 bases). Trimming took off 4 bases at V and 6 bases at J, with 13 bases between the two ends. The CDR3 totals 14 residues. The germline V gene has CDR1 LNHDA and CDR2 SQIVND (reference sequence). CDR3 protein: CASSTKGNIQPQHF. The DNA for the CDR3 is TGTGCCAGTAGTACAAAGGGGAACATTCAGCCCCAGCATTTT.

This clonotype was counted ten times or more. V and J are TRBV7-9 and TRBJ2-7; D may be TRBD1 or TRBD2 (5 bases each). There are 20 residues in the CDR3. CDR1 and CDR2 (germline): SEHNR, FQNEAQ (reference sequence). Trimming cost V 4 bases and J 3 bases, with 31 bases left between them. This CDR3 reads CASSSKDTAGRTGSVYEQYF. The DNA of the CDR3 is TGTGCCAGCAGCTCAAAGGACACTGCCGGGCGGACGGGGTCGGTCTACGAGCAGTACTTC.